Each of the 21 T cell receptor beta chains below was sequenced from the same sample in a study of glioma-infiltrating T cells. Using RNA template, CDR3s of TCR alpha and beta were amplified with iRepertoire arm-PCR. MiXCR was run by TCRdb on the multiplex PCR reads, yielding one entry per CDR3 protein. The data show about 93,000 distinct CDR3 sequences, around 37% seen once. Sequenced input: glioma tissue, nonneoplastic brain tissue, or PBMCs (not recorded which). The receptors derive from a human donor with low-grade glioma or glioblastoma, undergoing nonglioma brain surgery, or in good health (not recorded which).

A note on this clonotype: The junction departs from germline at one end; a sequencing error may be responsible. The rearrangement links TRBV4-1 to TRBJ2-7; perhaps D is TRBD1 or TRBD2 (5 bases each). Germline-derived CDR1 and CDR2 are MGHRA and YSYEKL. The CDR3 spans 15 residues. The CDR3 nucleotides read TGCGCCAGCAGCCCTGTAGTAGGGACCCTCTACGAGAAGTACTTC. Residues: CASSPVVGTLYEKYF.

This clonotype was seen many times. The chain's CDR3 is CASSESTSAPLSGELFF. The CDR3 DNA is TGTGCCAGCAGTGAATCGACTAGCGCCCCGCTGTCCGGGGAGCTGTTTTTT. This chain links TRBV25-1 with TRBJ2-2; 8 bases line up with TRBD2. This CDR3 is 17 amino acids long. CDR1 and CDR2 from the germline V gene are MGHDK and SYGVNS. Losses at the gene ends were 1 base for V and 6 bases for J; bases not matched to a gene: 10.

This clonotype was picked up many times. The chain is built from TRBV2 and TRBJ1-5, with D unresolved. Germline V gene data show CDR1 as SNHLY and CDR2 as FYNNEI. The V and J ends lost 8 bases and 7 bases respectively, with 12 bases between them. This CDR3 comprises 12 residues. The CDR3 DNA sequence: TGTGCCAGCCGACCAGACTACCAGCCCCAGCATTTT. This translates into CASRPDYQPQHF.

Turning to this clonotype: Compared with germline, one end of the junction differs, possibly owing to a read error. This chain connects TRBV20-1 to TRBJ2-4; tentative D call: TRBD2 (5 bases). The CDR3 contains 15 residues. In germline, CDR1 is DFQATT, CDR2 SNEGSKA (reference sequence). Here the CDR3 DNA reads TGCAGTGCCAGAGCCCCTAGCCCAGCCAAAAACATTCAGTACTTC. This sequence encodes CSARAPSPAKNIQYF.

As concerns this clonotype: The junction shows a germline mismatch at one end, possibly a read error. The chain employs TRBV6-1 and TRBJ1-1; 10 nucleotides line up with TRBD1. The germline V gene encodes CDR1 MNHNS and CDR2 SASEGT. The CDR3 has 12 residues. CDR3 DNA: TGTGCCGGCAGCGGACAGGGGGAGGCAGCTTTCTTT. It yields the protein CAGSGQGEAAFF.

A word on this clonotype: Germline and junction disagree at one end, which may indicate a read error. The V call is TRBV19, the J call TRBJ2-5; the D gene is possibly TRBD1 (5 bases). Germline V gene data show CDR1 as LNHDA and CDR2 as SQIVND (reference sequence). The CDR3 contains 13 residues. The CDR3 DNA reads TGTGCCAGTAGTCAGACAGTTTTTGAGACCCAGCACTTC. Amino acids: CASSQTVFETQHF.

This clonotype was seen ten or more times. This chain's CDR3 is CSARDWLAGAYEQYF. The CDR3, as DNA: TGCAGTGCTAGAGATTGGCTAGCGGGAGCCTACGAGCAGTACTTC. The genes are TRBV20-1 and TRBJ2-7; 10 nucleotides align to TRBD2. The CDR3 contains 15 residues. Trimming took 0 bases from V and 2 from J; bases not matched to a gene: 4. The germline CDR1 and CDR2 sequences are DFQATT and SNEGSKA (reference sequence).

The table lists this clonotype with a few counts. The gene calls are TRBV30 and TRBJ2-1; no clear D. V was trimmed by 3 bases and J by 0 bases, leaving 6 bases between them. There are 13 residues in the CDR3. The germline V gene has CDR1 GTSNPN and CDR2 SVGIG (reference sequence). As DNA, the CDR3 is TGTGCCTGGAGGCAGAGCTCCTACAATGAGCAGTTCTTC. Amino acid sequence: CAWRQSSYNEQFF.

Regarding this clonotype: A single base separates this from a much larger clone, so it may be a read error. V is TRBV2 and J is TRBJ2-1; a weak D match, TRBD2 (6 bases). Per the germline V gene, CDR1 is SNHLY and CDR2 is FYNNEI. CDR3 size: 12 residues. The chain's CDR3 is CASKAGTNEQLF. CDR3 in DNA: TGTGCCAGCAAAGCGGGTACGAATGAGCAGTTATTC.

This clonotype was counted many times. The chain employs TRBV7-9 and TRBJ2-7; TRBD2 aligns across 10 bases. With 1 base clipped from V and 2 bases from J, the junction kept 5 bases outside the gene matches. The CDR3 runs to 16 residues. Germline CDR1 reads SEHNR; CDR2 reads FQNEAQ (reference sequence). For the CDR3, the DNA is TGTGCCAGCAGCTTAGACGGGACTAGCGCGCCCTACGAGCAGTACTTC. Its protein is CASSLDGTSAPYEQYF.

Notes on this clonotype: A read error may be the cause here, since a much bigger clone is one base away. The chain recombines TRBV7-2 with TRBJ2-2, with D possibly being TRBD1 (6 bases). V lost 3 bases, J lost 6 bases, and 14 bases lay in between. This CDR3 is 15 amino acids long. Per the germline V gene, CDR1 is SGHTA and CDR2 is FQGNSA. Here the CDR3 reads CASSLSTGTAGELFF. For the CDR3, the DNA is TGTGCCAGCAGCTTGAGTACAGGGACCGCCGGGGAGCTGTTTTTT.

The rearrangement joins TRBV7-8 to TRBJ2-5; D ambiguous. This CDR3 has 11 amino acids. CDR1 SGHVS and CDR2 FQNEAQ come from the germline V gene. V lost 4 bases and J lost 7, with 7 bases in between. The CDR3: CASSSPGTQYF. CDR3 DNA: TGTGCCAGCAGCTCCCCCGGGACCCAGTACTTC. Using reference TRBV7-8 and TRBJ2-5 for the parts outside the CDR3, the full variable domain is GAGVSQSPRYKVAKRGQDVALRCDPISGHVSLFWYQQALGQGPEFLTYFQNEAQLDKSGLPSDRFFAERPEGSVSTLKIQRTQQEDSAVYLCASSSPGTQYFGPGTRLLVL.

This chain connects TRBV7-9 to TRBJ1-1; D uncertain. CDR1 is SEHNR and CDR2 is FQNEAQ in the germline V gene (reference sequence). CDR3 length: 14 residues. Trimming took off 4 bases at V and 0 bases at J, with 9 bases between the two ends. The CDR3 here is CASSSFSLNTEAFF. CDR3 DNA: TGTGCCAGCAGCTCATTTAGTTTGAACACTGAAGCTTTCTTT.

This clonotype was counted at least ten times. This chain uses TRBV20-1 with TRBJ2-5; TRBD1 or TRBD2 may be the D gene (6 bases each). The V end was cut by 4 bases, the J end by 5 bases, with 23 bases between. The CDR3 spans 16 residues. CDR1 and CDR2 (germline): DFQATT, SNEGSKA (reference sequence). DNA for the CDR3: TGCAGTGCTATCACTTACCGGGGGCGCACGGGGGAGACCCAGTACTTC. Protein sequence: CSAITYRGRTGETQYF.

This clonotype was detected only a few times. J is TRBJ1-1 and V is TRBV30; 7 bases line up with TRBD1. The V gene's germline CDR1 is GTSNPN and CDR2 SVGIG (reference sequence). The J segment lost 4 bases and the V segment lost 1 base, leaving 0 bases of the junction unmatched. The CDR3 loop spans 12 amino acids. The CDR3 reads CAWSAGGTEAFF. CDR3 in DNA: TGTGCCTGGAGTGCAGGGGGCACTGAAGCTTTCTTT.

This chain uses TRBV29-1 with TRBJ1-2; a possible D gene is TRBD1 (6 bases). Between the trimmed V and J ends, which lost 1 base and 8 bases, there was a span of 14 bases. Germline-derived CDR1 and CDR2 are SQVTM and ANQGSEA. The CDR3 runs 13 residues. CDR3 nucleotide sequence: TGCAGCGTTGAAGCGAGGGGGGAGGAGGGCTACACCTTC. Translated, it gives CSVEARGEEGYTF.

The chain employs TRBV28 and TRBJ2-3, with TRBD2 identical over 8 bases. V trimming: 6 bases; J trimming: 5 bases; junction bases outside the gene matches: 7. Germline CDR1 is MDHEN and CDR2 is SYDVKM. The CDR3 spans 14 residues. The CDR3 region has the DNA TGTGCCAGCAGACTAGCGGTTGAGGTAGATACGCAGTATTTT. This sequence encodes CASRLAVEVDTQYF.

This clonotype was counted at least ten times. The genes are TRBV29-1 and TRBJ2-7, with 9 bases identical to TRBD1. Germline lookup yields CDR1 SQVTM and CDR2 ANQGSEA. The J segment lost 3 bases and the V segment lost 0 bases, leaving 6 bases of the junction unmatched. This CDR3 is built from 15 residues. CDR3 nucleotides: TGCAGCGTTGAAGATGGACAGGGGACCATCTACGAGCAGTACTTC. Encoded protein: CSVEDGQGTIYEQYF.

This clonotype was counted ten times or more. This sequence joins TRBV18 and TRBJ1-2, with D possibly TRBD1 on 5 matching bases. The CDR3 extends over 19 amino acids. Germline V lookup: CDR1 KGHSH, CDR2 LQKENI. V lost 1 base and J lost 6, with 27 bases in between. Written as DNA, the CDR3 is TGTGCCAGCTCACCACAAGCACGACGACAGCCCAAGGGACCCGATGGCTACACCTTC. This gives the protein CASSPQARRQPKGPDGYTF.

Only a few counts were recorded for this clonotype. A much larger clone is a single base away; this may be a read error. The chain recombines TRBV12-3 or TRBV12-4 with TRBJ2-5; D might be TRBD2 (6 bases). Trimming took off 5 bases at V and 9 bases at J, with 10 bases between the two ends. The CDR3 extends over 11 amino acids. As DNA, the CDR3 is TGTGCCAGCAGTCCTGGGGAGGCCCAGTACTTC. Residues: CASSPGEAQYF.

Points on this clonotype: Mismatch with germline at one junction end may stem from a read error. The chain recombines TRBV27 with TRBJ2-2; D possibly matches TRBD1 or TRBD2 (5 bases each). Germline V gives CDR1 MNHEY, CDR2 SMNVEV (reference sequence). This CDR3 is built from 17 residues. CDR3 in amino acids: CASSLYPGPTATGELFF. The DNA for the CDR3 is TGTGCCAGCAGTTTATACCCGGGACCTACGGCCACCGGAGAGCTGTTTTTT.